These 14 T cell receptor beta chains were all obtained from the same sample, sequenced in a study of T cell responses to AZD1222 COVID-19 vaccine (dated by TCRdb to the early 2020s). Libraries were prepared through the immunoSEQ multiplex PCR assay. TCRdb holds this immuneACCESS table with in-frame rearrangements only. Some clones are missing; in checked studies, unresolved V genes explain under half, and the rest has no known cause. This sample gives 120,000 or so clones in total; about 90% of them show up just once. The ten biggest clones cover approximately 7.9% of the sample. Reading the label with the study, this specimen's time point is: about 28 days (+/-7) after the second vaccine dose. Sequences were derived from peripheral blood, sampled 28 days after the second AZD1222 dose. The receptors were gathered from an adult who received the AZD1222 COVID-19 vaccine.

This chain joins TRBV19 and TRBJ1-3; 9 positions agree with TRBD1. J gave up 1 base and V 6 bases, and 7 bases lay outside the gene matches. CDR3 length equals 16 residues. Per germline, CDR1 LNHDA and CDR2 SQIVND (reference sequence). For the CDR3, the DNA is TGTGCCAGTAGCGACGCGACAGGGGGATCTGGAAACACCATATATTTT. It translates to CASSDATGGSGNTIYF.

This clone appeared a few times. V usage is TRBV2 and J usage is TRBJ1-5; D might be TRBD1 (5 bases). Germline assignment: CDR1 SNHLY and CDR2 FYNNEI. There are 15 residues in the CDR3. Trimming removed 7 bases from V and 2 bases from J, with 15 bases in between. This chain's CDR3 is CASKGWQGGNQPQHF. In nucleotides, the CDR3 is TGTGCCAGCAAGGGGTGGCAGGGTGGCAATCAGCCCCAGCATTTT.

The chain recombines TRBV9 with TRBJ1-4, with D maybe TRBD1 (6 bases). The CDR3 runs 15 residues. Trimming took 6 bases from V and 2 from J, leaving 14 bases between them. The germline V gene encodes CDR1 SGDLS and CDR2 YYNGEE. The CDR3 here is CASTAGGTTNEKLFF. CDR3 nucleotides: TGTGCCAGCACCGCCGGGGGCACCACTAATGAAAAACTGTTTTTT.

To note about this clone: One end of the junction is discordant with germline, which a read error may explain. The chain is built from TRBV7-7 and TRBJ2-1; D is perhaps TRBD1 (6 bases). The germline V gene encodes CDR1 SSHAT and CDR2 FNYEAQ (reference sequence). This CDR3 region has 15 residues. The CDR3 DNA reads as TGTGCTAGCAGCTTAGTAGGGGGAGCCTACAATGAGCAGTTCTTC. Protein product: CASSLVGGAYNEQFF.

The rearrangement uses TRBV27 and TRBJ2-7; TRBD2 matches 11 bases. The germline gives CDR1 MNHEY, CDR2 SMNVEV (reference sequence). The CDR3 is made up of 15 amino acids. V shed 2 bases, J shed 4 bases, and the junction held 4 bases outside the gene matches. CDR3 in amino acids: CASSLLAGGIYEQYF. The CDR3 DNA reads TGTGCCAGCAGTTTACTAGCGGGAGGAATATACGAGCAGTACTTC.

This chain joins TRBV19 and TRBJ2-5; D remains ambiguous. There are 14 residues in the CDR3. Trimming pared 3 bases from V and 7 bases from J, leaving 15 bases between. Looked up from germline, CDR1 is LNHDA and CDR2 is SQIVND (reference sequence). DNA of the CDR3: TGTGCCAGTAGTATCTCAGAGAACGGCGGGACCCAGTACTTC. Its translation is CASSISENGGTQYF.

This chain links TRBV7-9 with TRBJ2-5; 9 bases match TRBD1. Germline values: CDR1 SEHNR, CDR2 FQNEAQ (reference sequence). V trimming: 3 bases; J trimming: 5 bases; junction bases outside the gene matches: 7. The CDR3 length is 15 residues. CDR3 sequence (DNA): TGTGCCAGCAGCTTTCAGGACAGGGGAAGCGAGACCCAGTACTTC. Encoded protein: CASSFQDRGSETQYF.

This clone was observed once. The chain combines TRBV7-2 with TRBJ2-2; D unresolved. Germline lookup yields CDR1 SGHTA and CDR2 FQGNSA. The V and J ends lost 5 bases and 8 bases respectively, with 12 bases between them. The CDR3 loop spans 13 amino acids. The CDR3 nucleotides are TGTGCCAGCAGCCCGATAGCTTCTGGGGAGCTGTTTTTT. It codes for CASSPIASGELFF.

CDR3 protein: CASSSGTYYGYTF. In DNA form, the CDR3 reads TGTGCCAGCAGCTCCGGGACGTACTATGGCTACACCTTC. The chain couples TRBV7-2 to TRBJ1-2; D possibly corresponds to TRBD1 (5 bases). The CDR3 totals 13 residues. In germline, CDR1 is SGHTA, CDR2 FQGNSA. V was pared by 4 bases and J by 3 bases, with 9 bases between.

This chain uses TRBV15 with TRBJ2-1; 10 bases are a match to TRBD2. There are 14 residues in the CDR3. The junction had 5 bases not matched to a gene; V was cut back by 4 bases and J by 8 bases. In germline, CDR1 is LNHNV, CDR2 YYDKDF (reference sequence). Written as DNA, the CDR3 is TGTGCCACCAGCACGGGACTAGCGTACGATGAGCAGTTCTTC. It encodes CATSTGLAYDEQFF.

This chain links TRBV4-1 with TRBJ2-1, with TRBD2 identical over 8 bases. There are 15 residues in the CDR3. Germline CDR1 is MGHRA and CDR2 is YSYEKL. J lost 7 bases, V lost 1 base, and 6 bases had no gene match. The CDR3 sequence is CASSQAPGGLNEQFF. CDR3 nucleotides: TGCGCCAGCAGCCAAGCCCCGGGAGGGTTGAATGAGCAGTTCTTC.

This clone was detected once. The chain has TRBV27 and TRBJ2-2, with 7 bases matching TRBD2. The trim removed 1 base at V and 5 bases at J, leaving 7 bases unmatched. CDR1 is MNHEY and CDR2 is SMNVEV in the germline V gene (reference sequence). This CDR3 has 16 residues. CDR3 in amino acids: CASSLWLAGVTGELFF. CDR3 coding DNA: TGTGCCAGCAGTTTATGGTTAGCGGGCGTGACCGGGGAGCTGTTTTTT.

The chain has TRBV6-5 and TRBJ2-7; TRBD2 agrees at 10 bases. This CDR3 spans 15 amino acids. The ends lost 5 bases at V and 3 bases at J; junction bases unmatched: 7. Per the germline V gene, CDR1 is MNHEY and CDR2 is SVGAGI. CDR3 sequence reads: CASSLSGRSSYEQYF. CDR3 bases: TGTGCCAGCAGTCTTAGCGGGAGGTCGAGCTACGAGCAGTACTTC.

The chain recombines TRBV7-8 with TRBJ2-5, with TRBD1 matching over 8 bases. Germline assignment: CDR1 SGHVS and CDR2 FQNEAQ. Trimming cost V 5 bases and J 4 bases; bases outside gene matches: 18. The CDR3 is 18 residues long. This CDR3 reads CASSQPPHPGGPGETQYF. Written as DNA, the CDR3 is TGTGCCAGCAGCCAACCTCCCCATCCAGGGGGCCCGGGAGAGACCCAGTACTTC.